This T cell receptor beta chain was sequenced during a study of shared clonotypes between healthy human individuals (dated by TCRdb to the early 2020s). Study-wide context: A couple of women and a few men aged 18 to 49 years were included in the cohort. To increase sequencing depth and limit assay-specific biases, TCR repertoire library preparation and sequencing were carried out by different laboratories using diverse techniques. Leukapheresis yielded between about 0.85 and 9.5 billion PBMCs per donor. To estimate repertoire size and how much clonotype sharing occurs between individuals, the study deeply sequenced the blood TCR repertoires of about 5 healthy adults. For each donor, three plates each were used for CD4 naive and CD4 memory, two plates were used for CD8 naive, and one plate was used for CD8 memory. What the research found in general, with its limitations: Pairwise subsampling indicated that sequencing depth was expected to affect the degree of clonotype sharing among donors. Because the study included a small number of donors, the genetic and exposure-history diversity represented was limited. Across several donors, approximately 5% of naive CD4, roughly 3.5% of naive CD8, around 2.1% of memory CD4, and over 0.35% of memory CD8 clonotypes were shared. Even with the large sequencing depth, rarefaction of the sorted-subset datasets indicated that sequencing was incomplete. Sampling was limited to blood, and TCR repertoires in tissue likely differ from TCR repertoires in blood. Larger estimated clonotype richness was generally found for naive subsets than for memory subsets. Higher generation probabilities were observed for clonotypes shared by all four sorted-subset donors than for non-shared clonotypes.

Notes on this clone: The antigen it recognizes is unknown. Per-base quality was not reported, and no clone a single base away is much larger than it.

Using the deep immunoSEQ assay, TCR CDR3 regions were amplified from genomic DNA by multiplex PCR. Extracted genomic DNA from each cell subset was distributed evenly across all wells of several immunoSEQ 96-well plates, and each plate was treated as a replicate. For sorted subsets, 200 to 250 ng genomic DNA, equal to tens of thousands of T cell genomes, was loaded into each replicate PCR. Purified libraries were quantified with a Qubit 3.0 fluorometer, sized on a Bioanalyzer 2100, and re-quantified with the KAPA Library Quantification kit. Every immunoSEQ 96-well plate was sequenced on a dedicated single-read 150-cycle Illumina NextSeq 550 flow cell. As for the authors' bioinformatics: Because only junctional sequences without quality scores were contained in the immunoSEQ output, filtering matching that applied to full-length reads could not be performed. To assign V/J genes and CDR3, sequences were annotated using PyIR, a Python wrapper for IgBLAST v1.9, with IMGT germline references. Any read was removed if the V/J assignment was weak (E-value above 1e-6), the CDR3 was missing, or the read contained stop codons, out-of-frame junctions, or ambiguous translated residues. A V3J clonotype was defined by an identical inferred V gene, J gene, and CDR3 amino acid sequence. To compute the percentage overlap between repertoires, the number of shared unique clonotypes was divided by the size of the smaller repertoire. Repertoire richness was assessed with RTK rarefaction, the Chao1 estimator, and Recon v2.1 estimates of unobserved clonotypes. For all TCRbeta clonotypes obtained by the gDNA method from a few donors, generation probabilities were computed with OLGA. Imported from immuneACCESS, the table was reduced by TCRdb to in-frame sequences with V and J called. These copies leave out some clones; in studies compared against another copy, an unresolved V gene accounts for under half, and the cause of the remainder is not known. The D gene and trimming were derived from the DNA, and the V and J assignments and clone size from that table. This sample is represented by nearly 1 million clones; roughly 72% of them were singletons. The ten largest account for about 1.5% of the sample.

The CDR3 runs 13 amino acids, cysteine and phenylalanine included. This entry keeps only the CDR3 DNA: 39 bases, framed from base 1. The V end loses 6 bases and the J end loses 4 bases, and a stretch of 10 bases separates them. CDR1 and CDR2 are read off the germline V gene as SNHLY and FYNNEI. The donors were healthy, HIV-negative adults with no recently reported acute infections or vaccinations. Only Caucasian adults living in Nashville, Tennessee, USA were represented among the donors. Magnetic negative selection was used to enrich CD4+ T cells, after which naive cells were positively selected on CD45RA and the negative fraction became the memory subset. Blood was collected by leukapheresis, and PBMCs were isolated by Ficoll-Histopaque density gradient centrifugation and then cryopreserved in liquid nitrogen vapor phase. Analytical flow cytometry was used to check the purity and quantity of every magnetically sorted T cell population. From each sorted fraction, genomic DNA was isolated and quantified by UV absorbance on a Nanodrop 2000c.

What was sequenced was memory CD4+ T cells sorted from blood. The cell subset or site label here, explained by the study, means: CD45RA-negative fraction. The clonotype comes from a man younger than 35 in good health. The sequence links TRBV2 to TRBJ1-5, with an unclear D gene assignment. The sequenced DNA is TGTGCCAGCAGGTTCACCGGGAATCAGCCCCAGCATTTT. Its product reads: CASRFTGNQPQHF.